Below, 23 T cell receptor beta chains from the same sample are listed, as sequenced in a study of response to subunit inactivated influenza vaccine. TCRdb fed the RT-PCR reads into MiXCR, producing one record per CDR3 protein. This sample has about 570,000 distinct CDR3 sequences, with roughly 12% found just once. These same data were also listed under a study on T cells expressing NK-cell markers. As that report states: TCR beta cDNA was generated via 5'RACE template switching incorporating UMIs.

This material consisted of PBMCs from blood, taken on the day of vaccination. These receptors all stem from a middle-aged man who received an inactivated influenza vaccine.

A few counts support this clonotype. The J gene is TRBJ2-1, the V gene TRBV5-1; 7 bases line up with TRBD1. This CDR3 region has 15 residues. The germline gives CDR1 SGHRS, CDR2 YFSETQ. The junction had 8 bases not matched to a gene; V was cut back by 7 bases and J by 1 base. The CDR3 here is CASQTGTVSYNEQFF. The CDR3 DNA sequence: TGCGCCAGCCAGACAGGGACAGTATCCTACAATGAGCAGTTCTTC.

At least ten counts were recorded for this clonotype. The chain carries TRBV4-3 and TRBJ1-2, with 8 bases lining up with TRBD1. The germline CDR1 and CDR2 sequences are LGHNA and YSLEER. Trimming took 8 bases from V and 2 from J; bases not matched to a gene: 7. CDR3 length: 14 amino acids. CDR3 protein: CASRDRGGNYGYTF. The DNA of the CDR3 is TGCGCCAGCCGCGACAGGGGCGGAAACTATGGCTACACCTTC.

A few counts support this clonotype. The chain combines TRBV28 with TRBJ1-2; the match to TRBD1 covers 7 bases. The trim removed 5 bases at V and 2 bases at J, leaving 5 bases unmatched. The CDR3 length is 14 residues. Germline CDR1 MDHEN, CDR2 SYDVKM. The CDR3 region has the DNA TGTGCCAGCAGTGTCCAACAGGGGAACTATGGCTACACCTTC. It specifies CASSVQQGNYGYTF.

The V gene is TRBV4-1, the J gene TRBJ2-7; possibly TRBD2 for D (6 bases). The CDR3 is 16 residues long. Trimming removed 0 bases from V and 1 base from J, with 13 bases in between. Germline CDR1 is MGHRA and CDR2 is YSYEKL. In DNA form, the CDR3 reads TGCGCCAGCAGCCAAGATCTGGTGGAGGGATCCTACGAGCAGTACTTC. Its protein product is CASSQDLVEGSYEQYF.

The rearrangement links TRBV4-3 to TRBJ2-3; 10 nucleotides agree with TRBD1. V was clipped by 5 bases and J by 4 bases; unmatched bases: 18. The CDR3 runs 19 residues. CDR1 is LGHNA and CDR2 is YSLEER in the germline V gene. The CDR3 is CASSIIPVDRGREADTQYF. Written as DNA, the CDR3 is TGCGCCAGCAGCATAATCCCGGTAGACAGGGGGCGGGAGGCAGATACGCAGTATTTT.

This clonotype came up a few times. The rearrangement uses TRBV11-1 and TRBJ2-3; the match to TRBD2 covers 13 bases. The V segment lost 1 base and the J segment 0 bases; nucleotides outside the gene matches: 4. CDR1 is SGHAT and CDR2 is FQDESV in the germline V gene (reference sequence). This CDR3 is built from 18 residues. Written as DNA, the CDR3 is TGTGCCAGCAGCTTAGGGACTAGCGGGGGAACTAGCACAGATACGCAGTATTTT. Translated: CASSLGTSGGTSTDTQYF.

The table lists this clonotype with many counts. As DNA, the CDR3 is TGTGCCAGCAGTTTACTAGCGGGGTACAATGAGCAGTTCTTC. Translating gives CASSLLAGYNEQFF. The chain is built from TRBV12-3 or TRBV12-4 and TRBJ2-1; 9 bases agree with TRBD2. The CDR3 sequence is 14 residues long. The V segment lost 2 bases and the J segment 4 bases; nucleotides outside the gene matches: 0.

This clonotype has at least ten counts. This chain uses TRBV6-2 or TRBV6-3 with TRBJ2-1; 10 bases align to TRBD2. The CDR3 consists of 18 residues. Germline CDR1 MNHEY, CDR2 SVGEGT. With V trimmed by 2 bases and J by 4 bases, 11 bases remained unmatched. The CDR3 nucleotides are TGTGCCAGCAGTTACCCCTCAGCGGGAGGGGGAGGGTACAATGAGCAGTTCTTC. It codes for CASSYPSAGGGGYNEQFF.

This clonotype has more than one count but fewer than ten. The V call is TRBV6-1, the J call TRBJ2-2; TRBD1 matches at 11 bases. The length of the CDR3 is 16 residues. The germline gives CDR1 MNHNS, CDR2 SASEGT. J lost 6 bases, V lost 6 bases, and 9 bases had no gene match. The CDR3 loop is CASRARTGGRAGELFF. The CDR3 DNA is TGTGCCAGCAGGGCACGGACAGGGGGCCGAGCCGGGGAGCTGTTTTTT.

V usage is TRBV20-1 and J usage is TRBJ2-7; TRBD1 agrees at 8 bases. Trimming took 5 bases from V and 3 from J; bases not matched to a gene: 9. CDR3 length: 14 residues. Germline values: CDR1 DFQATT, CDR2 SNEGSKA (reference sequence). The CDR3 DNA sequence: TGCAGTGCTGGGAAGACAGGGGAAAGCTACGAGCAGTACTTC. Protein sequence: CSAGKTGESYEQYF.

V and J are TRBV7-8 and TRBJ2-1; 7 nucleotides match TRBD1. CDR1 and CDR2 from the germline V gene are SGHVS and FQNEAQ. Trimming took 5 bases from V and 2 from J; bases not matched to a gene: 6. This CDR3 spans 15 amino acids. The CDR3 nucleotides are TGTGCCAGCAGCGTAGACAGGGTCACCTACAATGAGCAGTTCTTC. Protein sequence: CASSVDRVTYNEQFF.

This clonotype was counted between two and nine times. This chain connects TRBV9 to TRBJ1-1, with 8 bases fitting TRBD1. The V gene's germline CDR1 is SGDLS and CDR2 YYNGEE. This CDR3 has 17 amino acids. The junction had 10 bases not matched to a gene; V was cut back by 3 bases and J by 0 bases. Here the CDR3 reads CASSAGGTGSMNTEAFF. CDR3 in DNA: TGTGCCAGCAGCGCGGGGGGGACAGGAAGCATGAACACTGAAGCTTTCTTT.

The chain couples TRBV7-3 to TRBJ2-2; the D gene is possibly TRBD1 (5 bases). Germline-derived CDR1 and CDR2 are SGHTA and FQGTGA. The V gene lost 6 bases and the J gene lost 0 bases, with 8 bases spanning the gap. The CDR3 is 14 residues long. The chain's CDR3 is CASSQTANTGELFF. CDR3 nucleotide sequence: TGTGCCAGCAGTCAGACAGCGAACACCGGGGAGCTGTTTTTT. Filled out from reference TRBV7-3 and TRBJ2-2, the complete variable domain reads GAGVSQTPSNKVTEKGKYVELRCDPISGHTALYWYRQSLGQGPEFLIYFQGTGAADDSGLPNDRFFAVRPEGSVSTLKIQRTERGDSAVYLCASSQTANTGELFFGEGSRLTVL.

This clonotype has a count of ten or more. Here the CDR3 reads CATSRDLNSPDGLFF. The CDR3 coding sequence is TGTGCCACCAGCAGAGATTTAAATAGTCCGGATGGACTGTTTTTT. This chain connects TRBV15 to TRBJ1-4; no definite D call. The V end was cut by 0 bases, the J end by 13 bases, with 18 bases between. This CDR3 spans 15 amino acids. Germline CDR1 LNHNV, CDR2 YYDKDF (reference sequence).

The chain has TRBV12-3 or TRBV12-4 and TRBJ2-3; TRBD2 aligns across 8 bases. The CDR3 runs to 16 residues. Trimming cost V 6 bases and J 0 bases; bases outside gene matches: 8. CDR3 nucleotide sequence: TGTGCCAGCAGAATCGGACTAGCTGCTAGCACAGATACGCAGTATTTT. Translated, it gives CASRIGLAASTDTQYF.

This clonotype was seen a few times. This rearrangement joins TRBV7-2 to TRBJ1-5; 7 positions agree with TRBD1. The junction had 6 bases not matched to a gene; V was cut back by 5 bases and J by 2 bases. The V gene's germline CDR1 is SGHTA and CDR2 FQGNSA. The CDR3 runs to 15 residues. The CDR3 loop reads CASSRDSVGNQPQHF. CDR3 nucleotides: TGTGCCAGCAGCAGGGACAGCGTCGGCAATCAGCCCCAGCATTTT.

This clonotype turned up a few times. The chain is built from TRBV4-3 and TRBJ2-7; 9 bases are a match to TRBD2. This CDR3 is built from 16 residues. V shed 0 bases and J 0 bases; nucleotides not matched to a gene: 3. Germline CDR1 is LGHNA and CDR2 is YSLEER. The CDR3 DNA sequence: TGCGCCAGCAGCCAAGAGCGGGGGGGAAGCTCCTACGAGCAGTACTTC. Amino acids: CASSQERGGSSYEQYF.

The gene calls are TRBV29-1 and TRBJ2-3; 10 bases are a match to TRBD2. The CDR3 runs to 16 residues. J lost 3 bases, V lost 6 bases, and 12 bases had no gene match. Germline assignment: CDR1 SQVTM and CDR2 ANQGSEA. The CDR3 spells CSVQMGPSGRTDTQYF. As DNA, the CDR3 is TGCAGCGTCCAGATGGGGCCTAGCGGGAGAACAGATACGCAGTATTTT.

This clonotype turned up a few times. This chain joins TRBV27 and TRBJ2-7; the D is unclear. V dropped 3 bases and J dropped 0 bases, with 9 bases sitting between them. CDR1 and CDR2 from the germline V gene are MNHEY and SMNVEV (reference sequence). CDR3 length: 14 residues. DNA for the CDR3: TGTGCCAGCAGTTTGGCACAGCCCTCCTACGAGCAGTACTTC. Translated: CASSLAQPSYEQYF.

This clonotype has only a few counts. In nucleotides, the CDR3 is TGCAGTGCTAGAGATGGGGACAGGGTGGCCTATAATTCACCCCTCCACTTT. Its protein product is CSARDGDRVAYNSPLHF. V usage is TRBV20-1 and J usage is TRBJ1-6; 9 bases are shared with TRBD1. Looked up from germline, CDR1 is DFQATT and CDR2 is SNEGSKA (reference sequence). With V trimmed by 0 bases and J by 2 bases, 5 bases remained unmatched. The CDR3 covers 17 residues.

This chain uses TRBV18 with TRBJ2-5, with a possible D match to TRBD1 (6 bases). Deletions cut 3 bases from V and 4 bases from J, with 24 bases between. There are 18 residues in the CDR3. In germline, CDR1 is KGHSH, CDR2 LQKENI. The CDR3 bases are TGTGCCAGCTCACCGCGAACCAAACAGGGAATTTCTCCAGAGACCCAGTACTTC. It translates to CASSPRTKQGISPETQYF.

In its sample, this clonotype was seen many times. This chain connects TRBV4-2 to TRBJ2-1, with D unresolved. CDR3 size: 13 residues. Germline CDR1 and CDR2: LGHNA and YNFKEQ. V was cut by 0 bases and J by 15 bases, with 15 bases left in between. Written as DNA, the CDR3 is TGTGCCAGCAGCCAAGATCCCGACACTCCGGGGTTCTTC. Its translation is CASSQDPDTPGFF.

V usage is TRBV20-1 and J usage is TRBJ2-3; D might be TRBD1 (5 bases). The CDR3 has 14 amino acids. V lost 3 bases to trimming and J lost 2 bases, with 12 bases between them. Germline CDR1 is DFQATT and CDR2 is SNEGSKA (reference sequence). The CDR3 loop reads CSASPLTVTDTQYF. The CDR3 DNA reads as TGCAGTGCTAGTCCTCTGACAGTCACAGATACGCAGTATTTT.